This T cell receptor beta chain was recovered during a study of T-cell reconstitution after alpha-beta-depleted transplantation in children. This clonotype was seen more than once but under ten times. Its antigen is not identified. The TCRbeta library was prepared with unique molecular identifiers. TCRdb recomputed calls from the PCR reads with MiXCR, one row per CDR3 protein. The top ten clones hold approximately 5% of a sample with about 830,000 distinct CDR3 sequences, 16% of them seen once. Broader study findings: Roughly two months post-transplant, alpha-beta T cells reportedly originated from several hundred graft clones that had expanded. Diversity and T-cell counts at one year after transplant derived mostly from new T cells. Surviving recipient T cells and thymic progenitors produced the high day-60 TCRbeta diversity seen in some patients.

V lost 3 bases and J lost 6, with 15 bases in between. The CDR3 totals 15 residues. V is TRBV12-3 or TRBV12-4 and J is TRBJ2-1; a possible D gene is TRBD2 (5 bases). This TCR came from a male patient aged 10-17 years who had a stem cell transplant for acute lymphoblastic leukemia, so the T cells may come from the graft donor. The starting material was PBMCs, mostly from graft donor cells, obtained 360 days after TCRalphabeta/CD19-depleted stem cell transplant. CDR3 nucleotides: TGTGCCAGCAGTTTTCGGTGGGAGTGGTTCAATGAGCAGTTCTTC. It codes for CASSFRWEWFNEQFF.